This passage covers 16 T cell receptor beta chains from one sample sequenced in a study of beta chain features in type 1 diabetes. As every portion of the isolated RNA was reverse transcribed, the sequencing read expressed TCRB transcripts. TCRdb's copy holds only in-frame clones and misses some; the assay was immunoSEQ multiplex PCR. The repertoire holds approximately 330,000 clones, with approximately 10% as singletons. The sample comprised naive CD4+ T cells from blood. The receptors here all came from a woman younger than 45 in good health.

The rearrangement uses TRBV25-1 and TRBJ2-3, with 7 positions matching TRBD1. The CDR3 has 15 amino acids. CDR1 and CDR2 from the germline V gene are MGHDK and SYGVNS. V trimming: 5 bases; J trimming: 2 bases; junction bases outside the gene matches: 7. CDR3 coding DNA: TGTGCCAGCAGTCTACCGGGACAGAACACAGATACGCAGTATTTT. It encodes CASSLPGQNTDTQYF.

This clone was seen a few times. The gene calls are TRBV5-5 and TRBJ2-1, with 14 bases lining up with TRBD2. The V gene end was trimmed by 4 bases and the J gene end by 7 bases; junction bases not matched to a gene: 4. Germline lookup yields CDR1 SGHKS and CDR2 YYEKEE (reference sequence). The CDR3 length is 15 residues. CDR3 sequence: CASSGTSGSLNEQFF. The CDR3, as DNA: TGTGCCAGCAGCGGGACTAGCGGGAGTTTGAATGAGCAGTTCTTC.

This clone has just a few counts. The V call is TRBV18, the J call TRBJ2-3; the D is unclear. Trimming removed 3 bases from V and 2 bases from J, with 3 bases in between. Germline V lookup: CDR1 KGHSH, CDR2 LQKENI. The CDR3 length is 12 residues. For the CDR3, the DNA is TGTGCCAGCTCACCTATCACAGATACGCAGTATTTT. Protein sequence: CASSPITDTQYF.

The J gene is TRBJ2-3, the V gene TRBV7-2; D is unclear. The germline gives CDR1 SGHTA, CDR2 FQGNSA. This CDR3 is built from 12 residues. Trimming took 2 bases from V and 5 from J, leaving 5 bases between them. CDR3 in amino acids: CASSLTGDTQYF. The CDR3 DNA reads TGTGCCAGCAGCTTAACGGGAGATACGCAGTATTTT.

The chain combines TRBV9 with TRBJ2-7, with D possibly TRBD2 on 5 matching bases. In germline, CDR1 is SGDLS, CDR2 YYNGEE. The V and J ends lost 4 bases and 2 bases respectively, with 16 bases between them. The CDR3 is 15 amino acids. The CDR3 DNA sequence: TGTGCCAGCAGCCCCCACAGAGGGTTTACCTACGAGCAGTACTTC. Its translation is CASSPHRGFTYEQYF. Based on the CDR3 plus reference TRBV9 and TRBJ2-7, the full variable domain is DSGVTQTPKHLITATGQRVTLRCSPRSGDLSVYWYQQSLDQGLQFLIQYYNGEERAKGNILERFSAQQFPDLHSELNLSSLELGDSALYFCASSPHRGFTYEQYFGPGTRLTVT.

The chain combines TRBV28 with TRBJ2-4; TRBD1 matches at 8 bases. Germline trimming cut 1 base from V and 0 bases from J; bases unmatched to any gene: 5. The CDR3 spans 17 residues. Germline CDR1 MDHEN, CDR2 SYDVKM. CDR3: CASSLSTGTGAKNIQYF. For the CDR3, the DNA is TGTGCCAGCAGTTTATCAACCGGGACAGGAGCCAAAAACATTCAGTACTTC.

This clone occurred a few times. V is TRBV19 and J is TRBJ2-1; 12 bases are a match to TRBD2. Germline V gives CDR1 LNHDA, CDR2 SQIVND (reference sequence). The trim removed 6 bases at V and 0 bases at J, leaving 15 bases unmatched. The CDR3 extends over 20 amino acids. CDR3 DNA: TGTGCCAGTAGATCTATTACTAGCGGGAGGCCGCTAAGCTCCTACAATGAGCAGTTCTTC. This sequence encodes CASRSITSGRPLSSYNEQFF.

This chain connects TRBV18 to TRBJ2-1; D unclear. The CDR3 has 13 residues. Germline V gene data show CDR1 as KGHSH and CDR2 as LQKENI. Trimming took off 2 bases at V and 5 bases at J, with 7 bases between the two ends. In nucleotides, the CDR3 is TGTGCCAGCTCACCAGGCAGCGACAATGAGCAGTTCTTC. Amino acid sequence: CASSPGSDNEQFF.

The chain links TRBV5-1 to TRBJ2-1; 7 bases map to TRBD2. The CDR3 length is 16 residues. Germline CDR1 is SGHRS and CDR2 is YFSETQ. V lost 0 bases and J lost 6; bases outside the gene matches: 9. The CDR3 DNA reads TGCGCCAGCAGCTTGGATGCGGGAGCCTTAAGCAATGAGCAGTTCTTC. Translation: CASSLDAGALSNEQFF.

The genes are TRBV2 and TRBJ2-5; 7 bases are a match to TRBD2. V was pared by 4 bases and J by 4 bases, with 3 bases of the junction left unmatched. In germline, CDR1 is SNHLY, CDR2 FYNNEI. The CDR3 runs to 13 residues. The CDR3 is CASSGVAGETQYF. CDR3 DNA: TGTGCCAGCAGTGGGGTAGCGGGAGAGACCCAGTACTTC.

V is TRBV10-3 and J is TRBJ2-1; TRBD2 is a possible D gene (7 bases). This CDR3 is 13 amino acids long. Germline V gives CDR1 ENHRY, CDR2 SYGVKD. Trimming removed 7 bases at V and 7 bases at J, with 14 bases between. The CDR3 protein is CAINLGGGNEQFF. For the CDR3, the DNA is TGTGCCATCAACCTAGGGGGGGGGAATGAGCAGTTCTTC.

V and J are TRBV5-1 and TRBJ2-5; possible D gene TRBD1, 6 bases. Trimming pared 7 bases from V and 1 base from J, leaving 20 bases between. Per the germline V gene, CDR1 is SGHRS and CDR2 is YFSETQ. This CDR3 contains 16 residues. The CDR3 nucleotides read TGCGCCAGCGGTAGAACCGGACAGTCCCTCCAAGAGACCCAGTACTTC. As protein: CASGRTGQSLQETQYF.

This clone was found a few times. This chain links TRBV20-1 with TRBJ2-1; D gene uncertain. CDR3 length: 11 amino acids. The germline V and J ends were trimmed by 3 bases and 9 bases, with 9 bases remaining between them. Germline V gene sequence: CDR1 DFQATT, CDR2 SNEGSKA (reference sequence). The CDR3 region has the DNA TGCAGTGCTAGCCTAAGAAGTGAGCAGTTCTTC. It translates to CSASLRSEQFF.

The V call is TRBV18, the J call TRBJ2-1; 7 bases line up with TRBD2. The germline gives CDR1 KGHSH, CDR2 LQKENI. V lost 3 bases, J lost 9 bases, and 2 bases stayed unmatched. This CDR3 spans 12 amino acids. This CDR3 is CASSPTSAEQFF. CDR3 nucleotides: TGTGCCAGCTCACCTACTAGCGCTGAGCAGTTCTTC.

This clone was detected only a few times. The chain recombines TRBV11-2 with TRBJ2-1; TRBD1 matches at 7 bases. V shed 3 bases, J shed 9 bases, and the junction held 14 bases outside the gene matches. The CDR3 loop spans 16 amino acids. Germline CDR1 SGHAT, CDR2 FQNNGV. The CDR3 DNA follows: TGTGCCAGCAGCTTGGTCCCTGGGACAGTGAGTGGTGAGCAGTTCTTC. As protein: CASSLVPGTVSGEQFF.

The chain links TRBV7-2 to TRBJ2-7; 10 nucleotides line up with TRBD2. The ends lost 3 bases at V and 1 base at J; junction bases unmatched: 6. This CDR3 has 16 amino acids. The germline V gene encodes CDR1 SGHTA and CDR2 FQGNSA. CDR3 sequence: CASSFFLAGGSYEQYF. DNA for the CDR3: TGTGCCAGCAGCTTTTTCTTAGCGGGAGGTTCCTACGAGCAGTACTTC.